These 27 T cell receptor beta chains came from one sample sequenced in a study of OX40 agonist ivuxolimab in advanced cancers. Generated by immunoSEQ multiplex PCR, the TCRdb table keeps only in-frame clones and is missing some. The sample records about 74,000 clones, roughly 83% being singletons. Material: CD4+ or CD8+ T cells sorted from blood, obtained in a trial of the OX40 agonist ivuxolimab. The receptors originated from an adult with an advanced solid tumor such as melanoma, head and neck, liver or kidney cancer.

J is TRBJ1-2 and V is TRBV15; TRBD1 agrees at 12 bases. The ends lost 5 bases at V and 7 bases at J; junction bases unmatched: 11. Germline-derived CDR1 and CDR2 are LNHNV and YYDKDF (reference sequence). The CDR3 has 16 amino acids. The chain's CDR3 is CATSEGQGAYRGGYTF. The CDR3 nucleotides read TGTGCCACCAGCGAGGGACAGGGGGCATATCGTGGTGGCTACACCTTC.

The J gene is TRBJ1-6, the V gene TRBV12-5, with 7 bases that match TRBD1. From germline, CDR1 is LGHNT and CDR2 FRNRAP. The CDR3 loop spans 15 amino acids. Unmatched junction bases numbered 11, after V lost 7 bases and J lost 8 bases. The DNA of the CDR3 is TGTGCTAGTGCGGACCTAGGCAGGGGGTATTCACCCCTCCACTTT. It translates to CASADLGRGYSPLHF.

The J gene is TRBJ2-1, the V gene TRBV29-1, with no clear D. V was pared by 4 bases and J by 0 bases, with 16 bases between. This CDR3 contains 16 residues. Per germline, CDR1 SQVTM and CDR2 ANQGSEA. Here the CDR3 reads CSVAMVGLGSYNEQFF. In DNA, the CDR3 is TGCAGCGTTGCTATGGTCGGCTTAGGCTCCTACAATGAGCAGTTCTTC.

CDR3: CAWSAGSGDWTDTQYF. In DNA form, the CDR3 reads TGTGCCTGGAGTGCAGGTAGCGGTGATTGGACAGATACGCAGTATTTT. The V and J genes are TRBV30 and TRBJ2-3, with D possibly TRBD2 on 6 matching bases. V was shortened by 1 base and J by 3 bases, with 17 bases between the two germline ends. This CDR3 is 16 amino acids long. CDR1 is GTSNPN, CDR2 SVGIG, per germline (reference sequence).

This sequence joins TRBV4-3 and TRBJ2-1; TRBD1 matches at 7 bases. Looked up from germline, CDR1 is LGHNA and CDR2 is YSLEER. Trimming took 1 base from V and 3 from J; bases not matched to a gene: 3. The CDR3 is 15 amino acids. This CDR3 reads CASSQVGTDYNEQFF. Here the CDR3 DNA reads TGCGCCAGCAGCCAAGTGGGGACAGACTACAATGAGCAGTTCTTC.

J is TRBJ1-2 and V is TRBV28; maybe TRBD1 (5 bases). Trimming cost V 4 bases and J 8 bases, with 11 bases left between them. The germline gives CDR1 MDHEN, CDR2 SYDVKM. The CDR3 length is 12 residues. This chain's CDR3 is CASSYRQLGYTF. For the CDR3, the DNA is TGTGCCAGCAGTTATAGACAGTTGGGCTACACCTTC.

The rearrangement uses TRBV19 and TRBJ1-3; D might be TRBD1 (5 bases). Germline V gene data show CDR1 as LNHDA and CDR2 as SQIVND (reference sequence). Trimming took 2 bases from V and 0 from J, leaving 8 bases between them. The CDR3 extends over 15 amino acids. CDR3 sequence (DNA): TGTGCCAGTAGTATATCGGGGCGCTCTGGAAACACCATATATTTT. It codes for CASSISGRSGNTIYF.

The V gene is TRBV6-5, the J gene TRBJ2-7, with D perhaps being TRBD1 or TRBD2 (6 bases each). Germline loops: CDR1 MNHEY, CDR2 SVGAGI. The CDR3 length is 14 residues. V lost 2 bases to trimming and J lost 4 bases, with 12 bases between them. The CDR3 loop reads CASSYPQGRYEQYF. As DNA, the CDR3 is TGTGCCAGCAGTTACCCCCAGGGGAGGTACGAGCAGTACTTC.

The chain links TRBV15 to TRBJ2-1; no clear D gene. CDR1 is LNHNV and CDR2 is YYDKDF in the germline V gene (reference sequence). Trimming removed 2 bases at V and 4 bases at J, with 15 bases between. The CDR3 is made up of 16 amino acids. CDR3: CATSRRLRRPYNEQFF. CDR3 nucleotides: TGTGCCACCAGCAGAAGGCTGAGACGGCCATACAATGAGCAGTTCTTC.

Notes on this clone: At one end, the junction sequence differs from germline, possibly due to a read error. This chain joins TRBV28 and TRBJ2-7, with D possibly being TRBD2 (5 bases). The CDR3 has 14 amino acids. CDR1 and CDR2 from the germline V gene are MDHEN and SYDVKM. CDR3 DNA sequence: TGTGCCAGCAGCTCTAGCCGAGGACGGATTGACCTTTGCTTC. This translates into CASSSSRGRIDLCF.

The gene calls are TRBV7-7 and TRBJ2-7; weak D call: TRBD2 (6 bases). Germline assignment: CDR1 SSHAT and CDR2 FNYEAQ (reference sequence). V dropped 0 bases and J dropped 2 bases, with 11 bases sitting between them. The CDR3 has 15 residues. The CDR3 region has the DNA TGTGCCAGCAGCTTAGCGGAGGGGAAAACCTACGAGCAGTACTTC. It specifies CASSLAEGKTYEQYF. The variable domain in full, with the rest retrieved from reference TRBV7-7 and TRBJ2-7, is GAGVSQSPRYKVTKRGQDVTLRCDPISSHATLYWYQQALGQGPEFLTYFNYEAQPDKSGLPSDRFSAERPEGSISTLTIQRTEQRDSAMYRCASSLAEGKTYEQYFGPGTRLTVT.

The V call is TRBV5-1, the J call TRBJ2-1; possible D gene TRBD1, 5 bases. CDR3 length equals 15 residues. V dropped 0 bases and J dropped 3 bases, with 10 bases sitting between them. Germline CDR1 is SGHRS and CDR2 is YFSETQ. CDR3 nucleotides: TGCGCCAGCAGCTTGGAGGGGCTCTACTACAATGAGCAGTTCTTC. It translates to CASSLEGLYYNEQFF.

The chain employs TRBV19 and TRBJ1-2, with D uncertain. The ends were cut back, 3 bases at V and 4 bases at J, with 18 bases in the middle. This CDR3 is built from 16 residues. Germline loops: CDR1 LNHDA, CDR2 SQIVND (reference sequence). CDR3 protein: CASSMVERGIGYGYTF. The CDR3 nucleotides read TGTGCCAGTAGTATGGTCGAGCGGGGTATAGGCTATGGCTACACCTTC.

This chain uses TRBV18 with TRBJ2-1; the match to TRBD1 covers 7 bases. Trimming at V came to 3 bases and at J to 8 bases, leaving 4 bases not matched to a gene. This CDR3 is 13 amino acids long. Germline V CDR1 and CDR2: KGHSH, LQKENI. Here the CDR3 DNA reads TGTGCCAGCTCACCTAACAGGGGTGATGAGCAGTTCTTC. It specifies CASSPNRGDEQFF.

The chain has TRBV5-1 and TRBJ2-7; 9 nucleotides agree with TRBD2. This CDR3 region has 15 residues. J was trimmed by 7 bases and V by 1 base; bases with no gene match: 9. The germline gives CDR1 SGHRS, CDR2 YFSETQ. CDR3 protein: CASSLSGGRAHEQYF. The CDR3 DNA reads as TGCGCCAGCAGCTTGAGTGGCGGGAGGGCTCATGAGCAGTACTTC.

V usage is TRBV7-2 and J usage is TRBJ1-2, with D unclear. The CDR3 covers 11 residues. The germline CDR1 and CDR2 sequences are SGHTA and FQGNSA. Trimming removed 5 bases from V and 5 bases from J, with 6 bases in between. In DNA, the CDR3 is TGTGCCAGCAGCCCCCAGTATGGCTACACCTTC. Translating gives CASSPQYGYTF.

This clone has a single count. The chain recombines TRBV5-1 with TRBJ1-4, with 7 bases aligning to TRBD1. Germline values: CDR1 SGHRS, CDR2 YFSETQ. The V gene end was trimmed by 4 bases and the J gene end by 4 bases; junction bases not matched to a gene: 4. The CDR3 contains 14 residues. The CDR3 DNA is TGCGCCAGCAGCGTTGGGACAGTTAATGAAAAACTGTTTTTT. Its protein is CASSVGTVNEKLFF.

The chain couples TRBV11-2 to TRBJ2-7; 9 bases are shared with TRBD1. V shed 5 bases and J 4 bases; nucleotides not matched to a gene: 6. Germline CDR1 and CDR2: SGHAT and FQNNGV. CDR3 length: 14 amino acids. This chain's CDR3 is CASSVTGGAYEQYF. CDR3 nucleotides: TGTGCCAGCAGCGTGACAGGGGGGGCTTACGAGCAGTACTTC.

CDR3 DNA sequence: TGTGCCAGCAGCTTTGGAGAGACCCAGTACTTC. Its protein is CASSFGETQYF. V usage is TRBV11-2 and J usage is TRBJ2-5; D call uncertain. This CDR3 spans 11 amino acids. V dropped 3 bases and J dropped 4 bases, with 3 bases sitting between them. Germline loops: CDR1 SGHAT, CDR2 FQNNGV.

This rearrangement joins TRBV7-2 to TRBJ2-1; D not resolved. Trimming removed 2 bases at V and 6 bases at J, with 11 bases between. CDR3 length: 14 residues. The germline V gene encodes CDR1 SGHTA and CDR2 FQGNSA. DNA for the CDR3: TGTGCCAGCAGCTTAAATTGGCCCAGCAATGAGCAGTTCTTC. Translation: CASSLNWPSNEQFF. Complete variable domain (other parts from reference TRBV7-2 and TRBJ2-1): GAGVSQSPSNKVTEKGKDVELRCDPISGHTALYWYRQSLGQGLEFLIYFQGNSAPDKSGLPSDRFSAERTGGSVSTLTIQRTQQEDSAVYLCASSLNWPSNEQFFGPGTRLTVL.

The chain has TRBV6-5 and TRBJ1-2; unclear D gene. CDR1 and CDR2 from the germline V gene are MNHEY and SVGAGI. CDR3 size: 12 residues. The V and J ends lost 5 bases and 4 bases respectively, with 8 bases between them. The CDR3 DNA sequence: TGTGCCAGCAGTAATGGGCTCTATGGCTACACCTTC. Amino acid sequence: CASSNGLYGYTF.

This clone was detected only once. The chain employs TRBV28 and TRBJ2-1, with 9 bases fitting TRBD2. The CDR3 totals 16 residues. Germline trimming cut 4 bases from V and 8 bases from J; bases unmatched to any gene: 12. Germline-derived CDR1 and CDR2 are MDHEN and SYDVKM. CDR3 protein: CASSSVRASGIYEQFF. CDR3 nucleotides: TGTGCCAGCAGTTCCGTCCGGGCTAGCGGGATCTATGAGCAGTTCTTC.

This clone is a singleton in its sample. In DNA, the CDR3 is TGCGCCAGCAGCCAGAGGGGGGCGGCTAATGAAAAACTGTTTTTT. This codes for CASSQRGAANEKLFF. The gene calls are TRBV4-1 and TRBJ1-4; TRBD1 is a possible D gene (6 bases). The CDR3 sequence is 15 residues long. Trimming cost V 3 bases and J 3 bases, with 11 bases left between them. Germline CDR1 reads MGHRA; CDR2 reads YSYEKL.

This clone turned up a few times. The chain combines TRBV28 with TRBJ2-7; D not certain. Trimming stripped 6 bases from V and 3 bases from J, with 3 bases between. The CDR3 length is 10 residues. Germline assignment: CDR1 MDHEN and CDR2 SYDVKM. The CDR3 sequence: CASRNYEQYF. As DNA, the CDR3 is TGTGCCAGCAGGAACTACGAGCAGTACTTC.

As DNA, the CDR3 is TGCAGCGTTTCATGGACAGCTTATGGCTACACCTTC. It codes for CSVSWTAYGYTF. This chain joins TRBV29-1 and TRBJ1-2, with D possibly TRBD1 on 6 matching bases. Germline CDR1 reads SQVTM; CDR2 reads ANQGSEA. The V end was cut by 5 bases, the J end by 5 bases, with 12 bases between. The length of the CDR3 is 12 residues.

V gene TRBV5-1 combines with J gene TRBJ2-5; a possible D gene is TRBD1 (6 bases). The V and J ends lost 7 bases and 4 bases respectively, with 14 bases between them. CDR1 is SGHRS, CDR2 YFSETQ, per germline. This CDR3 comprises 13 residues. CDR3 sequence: CASSDSVTETQYF. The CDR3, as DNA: TGCGCCAGCTCGGACAGTGTAACAGAGACCCAGTACTTC.

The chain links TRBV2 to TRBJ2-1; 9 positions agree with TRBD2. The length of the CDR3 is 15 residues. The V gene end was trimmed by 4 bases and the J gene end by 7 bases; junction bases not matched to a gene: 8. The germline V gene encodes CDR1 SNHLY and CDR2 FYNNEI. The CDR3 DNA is TGTGCCAGCAGTGGTGGAGCGGGGGGTAGAAATGAGCAGTTCTTC. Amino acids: CASSGGAGGRNEQFF.